The 29 T cell receptor beta chains below all came from one sample that was sequenced in a study of T cells in Graves' hyperthyroidism and ophthalmopathy. Using RNA transcripts as the source, TCR beta CDR3 regions were amplified. With the HTBI primer set, the TCR CDR3 went through a first round of RT-PCR. TCRdb called the multiplex PCR reads again in MiXCR, with one record for every CDR3 protein. The table records 300,000 to 450,000 distinct CDR3 sequences, roughly 25% of them present only once. Sequencing used blood. These TCRs come from a man between 45 and 60 years old with Graves' hyperthyroidism.

This clonotype was counted many times. The chain couples TRBV24-1 to TRBJ2-2; D unresolved. Trimming removed 10 bases at V and 0 bases at J, with 8 bases between. This CDR3 has 13 amino acids. Germline-derived CDR1 and CDR2 are KGHDR and SFDVKD. The CDR3 DNA follows: TGTGCCACTAAGGAGCCGAACACCGGGGAGCTGTTTTTT. Translated, it gives CATKEPNTGELFF.

At least ten counts were recorded for this clonotype. The rearrangement uses TRBV5-1 and TRBJ2-5, with 10 bases matching TRBD2. CDR1 is SGHRS, CDR2 YFSETQ, per germline. This CDR3 comprises 16 residues. Germline trimming cut 4 bases from V and 2 bases from J; bases unmatched to any gene: 8. The CDR3 protein is CASSLGTSANQETQYF. CDR3 DNA sequence: TGCGCCAGCAGCCTGGGGACTAGCGCCAATCAAGAGACCCAGTACTTC.

In this sample, this clonotype turned up many times. V and J are TRBV6-2 or TRBV6-3 and TRBJ1-2; D ambiguous. Germline values: CDR1 MNHEY, CDR2 SVGEGT. Trimming shortened V by 1 base and J by 3 bases, and 3 bases separated the two germline ends. The CDR3 totals 12 residues. The CDR3 loop is CASSYLHYGYTF. The CDR3 coding sequence is TGTGCCAGCAGTTACTTACACTATGGCTACACCTTC.

The CDR3 loop is CASSYSLSGLLNEQFF. Here the CDR3 DNA reads TGTGCCAGCAGTTACTCGTTATCGGGATTGTTAAATGAGCAGTTCTTC. J is TRBJ2-1 and V is TRBV6-5; D might be TRBD2 (5 bases). CDR1 and CDR2 from the germline V gene are MNHEY and SVGAGI. The CDR3 sequence is 16 residues long. V gave up 0 bases and J gave up 7 bases, with 16 bases separating them.

This clonotype was found a few times. The gene calls are TRBV7-6 and TRBJ2-1, with D possibly being TRBD1 (6 bases). There are 15 residues in the CDR3. CDR1 and CDR2 (germline): SGHVS, FNYEAQ. Trimming pared 2 bases from V and 6 bases from J, leaving 14 bases between. CDR3 sequence reads: CASSLISRGPNEQFF. The CDR3 DNA reads TGTGCCAGCAGCTTAATCTCCAGGGGCCCCAATGAGCAGTTCTTC.

In its sample, this clonotype was seen once. The rearrangement links TRBV12-3 or TRBV12-4 to TRBJ2-2, with 15 bases aligning to TRBD2. V was pared by 1 base and J by 1 base, with 1 base of the junction left unmatched. The CDR3 runs 18 residues. CDR3 amino acids: CASSLEGLAGGNTGELFF. CDR3 DNA: TGTGCCAGCAGTTTAGAGGGACTAGCGGGAGGGAACACCGGGGAGCTGTTTTTT.

V usage is TRBV29-1 and J usage is TRBJ1-2; no firm D call. V was cut by 5 bases and J by 10 bases, with 17 bases left in between. Per germline, CDR1 SQVTM and CDR2 ANQGSEA. The CDR3 is 12 amino acids. Written as DNA, the CDR3 is TGCAGCGTTAAGACCCCTAGCTCCCCCTACACCTTC. Amino acid sequence: CSVKTPSSPYTF.

This clonotype occurred a few times. V and J are TRBV20-1 and TRBJ2-7; perhaps TRBD1 as D (5 bases). The V gene lost 7 bases and the J gene lost 2 bases, with 12 bases spanning the gap. The CDR3 has 12 amino acids. Germline CDR1 is DFQATT and CDR2 is SNEGSKA (reference sequence). CDR3 nucleotides: TGCAGTGTCGCAGGGCAAACCTACGAGCAGTACTTC. Translated, it gives CSVAGQTYEQYF.

This clonotype was seen more than once but under ten times. For the CDR3, the DNA is TGTGCCACCAGCAGAGAACTAGCGGGAGTTGAGACCCAGTACTTC. The encoded protein is CATSRELAGVETQYF. This chain uses TRBV15 with TRBJ2-5; 11 bases are a match to TRBD2. Germline lookup yields CDR1 LNHNV and CDR2 YYDKDF (reference sequence). The CDR3 is 15 amino acids. Trimming removed 0 bases from V and 5 bases from J; junction bases left unmatched: 2.

The V gene is TRBV19, the J gene TRBJ1-1, with D tentatively TRBD1 (6 bases). V was clipped by 6 bases and J by 2 bases, with 10 bases between them. This CDR3 comprises 13 residues. The germline V gene encodes CDR1 LNHDA and CDR2 SQIVND (reference sequence). The CDR3 here is CASRDSINTEAFF. CDR3 bases: TGTGCCAGTAGGGACAGCATTAACACTGAAGCTTTCTTT.

The chain couples TRBV3-1 to TRBJ1-1; the match to TRBD1 covers 11 bases. Trimming took 4 bases from V and 7 from J; bases not matched to a gene: 5. This CDR3 spans 14 amino acids. Per germline, CDR1 LGHDT and CDR2 YNNKEL (reference sequence). The CDR3, as DNA: TGTGCCAGCAGCCTCCCGGACAGGGGGCGTGAAGCTTTCTTT. Protein: CASSLPDRGREAFF.

V is TRBV5-8 and J is TRBJ2-1; 8 bases are shared with TRBD1. V trimming: 2 bases; J trimming: 8 bases; junction bases outside the gene matches: 9. The CDR3 sequence is 15 residues long. Germline V gene sequence: CDR1 SGHTS, CDR2 YDEGEE. CDR3 sequence reads: CASSFSGTGYHEQFF. The CDR3, as DNA: TGTGCCAGCAGCTTTTCCGGGACAGGATATCATGAGCAGTTCTTC.

This sequence joins TRBV5-1 and TRBJ1-3; no firm D call. This CDR3 comprises 13 residues. The V gene lost 0 bases and the J gene lost 7 bases, with 8 bases spanning the gap. From germline, CDR1 is SGHRS and CDR2 YFSETQ. The CDR3 protein is CASSLDGVNTIYF. In DNA form, the CDR3 reads TGCGCCAGCAGCTTGGATGGGGTCAACACCATATATTTT.

A note on this clonotype: This may come from a read error, since a much larger clone is one base off. This chain uses TRBV7-8 with TRBJ2-7; D tentatively reads TRBD1 or TRBD2 (5 bases each). The CDR3 is 14 residues long. Germline CDR1 SGHVS, CDR2 FQNEAQ. The germline V and J ends were trimmed by 11 bases and 6 bases, with 23 bases remaining between them. The CDR3 DNA sequence: TGTGCCGTACATTCCGGGCTAGTGAGGGGCGAGCAGTACTTC. This codes for CAVHSGLVRGEQYF.

The gene calls are TRBV4-1 and TRBJ1-1; D uncertain. The CDR3 contains 13 residues. Per the germline V gene, CDR1 is MGHRA and CDR2 is YSYEKL. Trimming left V 0 bases short and J 8 bases short, with 10 bases between. As DNA, the CDR3 is TGCGCCAGCAGCCAAGATCTTAAAGGAGAAGCTTTCTTT. It is translated as CASSQDLKGEAFF.

The sample holds many counts of this clonotype. The chain links TRBV2 to TRBJ2-1, with unresolved D. V was trimmed by 6 bases and J by 2 bases, leaving 14 bases between them. This CDR3 region has 15 residues. Germline-derived CDR1 and CDR2 are SNHLY and FYNNEI. CDR3 sequence (DNA): TGTGCCAGCAGAGCGCTAACAGCTACCTACAATGAGCAGTTCTTC. Protein: CASRALTATYNEQFF.

V is TRBV20-1 and J is TRBJ2-7, with D possibly being TRBD1 (6 bases). This CDR3 region has 14 residues. Germline CDR1 reads DFQATT; CDR2 reads SNEGSKA (reference sequence). V shed 1 base and J shed 0 bases, with 10 bases lying between them. The CDR3 loop is CSARGQGSSYEQYF. The CDR3 nucleotides are TGCAGTGCTAGAGGGCAGGGGTCCTCCTACGAGCAGTACTTC.

This chain links TRBV19 with TRBJ2-1; 11 bases fit TRBD2. The germline gives CDR1 LNHDA, CDR2 SQIVND (reference sequence). The CDR3 totals 15 residues. After removal of 3 bases from V and 7 bases from J, the junction contained 5 bases not matched to a gene. CDR3: CASSISGRAGNEQFF. CDR3 nucleotide sequence: TGTGCCAGTAGTATTAGCGGGAGGGCGGGAAATGAGCAGTTCTTC.

This clonotype showed up just a few times. V is TRBV3-1 and J is TRBJ2-5; D not certain. V was trimmed by 1 base and J by 1 base, leaving 10 bases between them. CDR3 length: 15 residues. Germline V gives CDR1 LGHDT, CDR2 YNNKEL (reference sequence). The DNA for the CDR3 is TGTGCCAGCAGCCAAGGAGTAGGTATCCAAGAGACCCAGTACTTC. It encodes CASSQGVGIQETQYF.

The chain joins TRBV12-3 or TRBV12-4 to TRBJ2-5; D is uncertain. The CDR3 has 13 residues. Trimming shortened V by 6 bases and J by 0 bases, and 8 bases separated the two germline ends. The CDR3 nucleotides read TGTGCCAGCAGCCGCTGGGACCAAGAGACCCAGTACTTC. It encodes CASSRWDQETQYF.

V usage is TRBV12-3 or TRBV12-4 and J usage is TRBJ2-6; D is perhaps TRBD2 (8 bases). Trimming stripped 4 bases from V and 4 bases from J, with 20 bases between. CDR3 length equals 18 residues. Written as DNA, the CDR3 is TGTGCCAGCAGTTCGACAGGGTCCGGGAGGGGAGGGGCCAACGTCCTGACTTTC. It codes for CASSSTGSGRGGANVLTF.

The chain joins TRBV14 to TRBJ2-5, with D perhaps TRBD1 (6 bases). CDR1 is SGHDN and CDR2 is FVKESK in the germline V gene. The CDR3 consists of 14 residues. V was trimmed by 4 bases and J by 5 bases, leaving 14 bases between them. The CDR3 coding sequence is TGTGCCAGCAGCCTATCAGGGGATCCGGAGACCCAGTACTTC. It yields the protein CASSLSGDPETQYF.

In DNA form, the CDR3 reads TGCGCCAGCAGCTTGGTGAGCGGTCCCTACGAGCAGTACTTC. Its protein product is CASSLVSGPYEQYF. The V call is TRBV5-1, the J call TRBJ2-7; D is possibly TRBD2 (5 bases). The V gene's germline CDR1 is SGHRS and CDR2 YFSETQ. This CDR3 region has 14 residues. The V gene lost 0 bases and the J gene lost 2 bases, with 9 bases spanning the gap.

A few counts support this clonotype. The chain combines TRBV2 with TRBJ2-6; D unresolved. CDR1 SNHLY and CDR2 FYNNEI come from the germline V gene. Deletions cut 10 bases from V and 0 bases from J, with 10 bases between. This CDR3 has 14 amino acids. The CDR3 DNA reads TGTGCCACCGGACCTAACTCTGGGGCCAACGTCCTGACTTTC. Its protein is CATGPNSGANVLTF.

This chain joins TRBV28 and TRBJ1-5, with a tentative D call TRBD1 (5 bases). CDR1 and CDR2 from the germline V gene are MDHEN and SYDVKM. The CDR3 consists of 13 residues. The V gene lost 6 bases and the J gene lost 4 bases, with 10 bases spanning the gap. The CDR3 nucleotides read TGTGCCAGCAGGCAGGGTGGAAATCAGCCCCAGCATTTT. Protein: CASRQGGNQPQHF.

This rearrangement joins TRBV7-8 to TRBJ1-5; maybe TRBD1 (5 bases). This CDR3 contains 16 residues. The germline gives CDR1 SGHVS, CDR2 FQNEAQ. Between the trimmed V and J ends, which lost 5 bases and 2 bases, there was a span of 16 bases. CDR3 in DNA: TGTGCCAGCAGCCAAGGGGCCCGGCAGGGCAATCAGCCCCAGCATTTT. This translates into CASSQGARQGNQPQHF.

The genes are TRBV10-3 and TRBJ2-5; a weak D match, TRBD2 (6 bases). Trimming cost V 2 bases and J 5 bases, with 12 bases left between them. This CDR3 contains 14 residues. Per the germline V gene, CDR1 is ENHRY and CDR2 is SYGVKD. CDR3 sequence reads: CAISERERGETQYF. As DNA, the CDR3 is TGTGCCATCAGTGAGCGGGAGCGTGGGGAGACCCAGTACTTC.

The sample holds many counts of this clonotype. The chain employs TRBV20-1 and TRBJ1-2, with D possibly matching TRBD1 (6 bases). Looked up from germline, CDR1 is DFQATT and CDR2 is SNEGSKA (reference sequence). V lost 6 bases to trimming and J lost 0 bases, with 8 bases between them. This CDR3 contains 12 residues. In DNA form, the CDR3 reads TGCAGTGCGGACAGAGCTAACTATGGCTACACCTTC. It is translated as CSADRANYGYTF.

This clonotype was counted a few times. CDR3: CASRKGSRELFF. CDR3 DNA: TGTGCCAGCAGAAAAGGGTCCCGGGAGCTGTTTTTT. This chain joins TRBV28 and TRBJ2-2; D not certain. Trimming left V 6 bases short and J 9 bases short, with 11 bases between. The V gene's germline CDR1 is MDHEN and CDR2 SYDVKM. The CDR3 is 12 residues long.